These 29 T cell receptor beta chains were all obtained from the same sample, sequenced in a study of a mutant IDH1 vaccine in newly diagnosed glioma. Time point of the sample: week 47, end of study. A single vaccine dose contained 300 ug of mutant IDH1 20-mer peptide, and topical imiquimod was used with it. These TCRs' antigens remain unknown. Generated by immunoSEQ multiplex PCR, the TCRdb table keeps only in-frame clones and is missing some. The sample has about 56,000 clones; 80% to 85% are singletons. This specimen was PBMCs, taken from a glioma patient whose treatment included an IDH1 peptide vaccine. These receptors originate from a woman in her forties or fifties with glioma.

This clone occurred once. Other nucleotide sequences in the sample specify the same CDR3. The CDR3 sequence: CAWSGSTEAFF. DNA of the CDR3: TGTGCCTGGAGTGGGAGTACTGAAGCTTTCTTT. V gene TRBV30 combines with J gene TRBJ1-1; D is ambiguous. Germline V CDR1 and CDR2: GTSNPN, SVGIG (reference sequence). Trimming shortened V by 1 base and J by 5 bases, and 5 bases separated the two germline ends. The CDR3 contains 11 residues.

The V and J genes are TRBV5-1 and TRBJ2-5; 13 nucleotides align to TRBD2. The CDR3 is 16 residues long. The V and J ends lost 0 bases and 5 bases, in that order; junction bases with no gene match: 4. Germline-derived CDR1 and CDR2 are SGHRS and YFSETQ. CDR3 DNA sequence: TGCGCCAGCAGCTTGGGTACGGGACTAGCGGGGGAGACCCAGTACTTC. It codes for CASSLGTGLAGETQYF.

This chain connects TRBV9 to TRBJ2-5; a possible D gene is TRBD2 (5 bases). Germline assignment: CDR1 SGDLS and CDR2 YYNGEE. Trimming shortened V by 1 base and J by 1 base, and 11 bases separated the two germline ends. The CDR3 totals 15 residues. CDR3 sequence: CASSVSGRSQETQYF. The DNA for the CDR3 is TGTGCCAGCAGCGTAAGCGGCAGAAGCCAAGAGACCCAGTACTTC.

This clone was detected once. V is TRBV20-1 and J is TRBJ2-7, with D hard to call. The germline gives CDR1 DFQATT, CDR2 SNEGSKA (reference sequence). This CDR3 spans 11 amino acids. This CDR3 is CRVGGTYEQYF. The CDR3 nucleotides are TGCAGGGTCGGCGGAACCTACGAGCAGTACTTC.

This clone was detected a few times. V is TRBV29-1 and J is TRBJ1-2; maybe TRBD1 (6 bases). The CDR3 sequence is 12 residues long. Germline loops: CDR1 SQVTM, CDR2 ANQGSEA. The germline V and J ends were trimmed by 6 bases and 3 bases, with 11 bases remaining between them. The CDR3 is CSVSPGDYGYTF. The CDR3 DNA reads TGCAGCGTGTCCCCAGGGGACTATGGCTACACCTTC. The variable domain in full, with the rest retrieved from reference TRBV29-1 and TRBJ1-2, is SAVISQKPSRDICQRGTSLTIQCQVDSQVTMMFWYRQQPGQSLTLIATANQGSEATYESGFVIDKFPISRPNLTFSTLTVSNMSPEDSSIYLCSVSPGDYGYTFGSGTRLTVV.

This clone was found a few times. The V and J genes are TRBV6-5 and TRBJ1-6, with a weak D call TRBD1 (5 bases). The V end was cut by 2 bases, the J end by 9 bases, with 8 bases between. The CDR3 is 13 residues long. Germline CDR1 reads MNHEY; CDR2 reads SVGAGI. CDR3: CASSYRGASPLHF. CDR3 coding DNA: TGTGCCAGCAGTTACAGGGGAGCTTCACCCCTCCACTTT.

The chain has TRBV13 and TRBJ2-7; D possibly corresponds to TRBD2 (5 bases). Germline-derived CDR1 and CDR2 are PRHDT and FYEKMQ (reference sequence). The CDR3 loop spans 14 amino acids. V was cut by 5 bases and J by 6 bases, with 17 bases left in between. The CDR3 protein is CASSRSGPAGEQYF. In DNA, the CDR3 is TGTGCCAGCAGCCGTTCCGGGCCTGCGGGCGAGCAGTACTTC.

In DNA form, the CDR3 reads TGTGCCAGCACCCCAGCGGGGAGCACAGATACGCAGTATTTT. It yields the protein CASTPAGSTDTQYF. The genes are TRBV6-5 and TRBJ2-3; 7 bases agree with TRBD2. CDR1 and CDR2 from the germline V gene are MNHEY and SVGAGI. The CDR3 has 14 amino acids. V trimming: 7 bases; J trimming: 0 bases; junction bases outside the gene matches: 4.

This clone was seen more than once but under ten times. The chain carries TRBV28 and TRBJ1-4, with D perhaps matching TRBD1 (5 bases). Per germline, CDR1 MDHEN and CDR2 SYDVKM. Deletions cut 5 bases from V and 0 bases from J, with 13 bases between. The length of the CDR3 is 16 residues. CDR3 loop: CASSRLDSATNEKLFF. For the CDR3, the DNA is TGTGCCAGCAGTCGCCTTGACAGTGCAACTAATGAAAAACTGTTTTTT.

This rearrangement joins TRBV2 to TRBJ1-2; D not certain. V lost 5 bases and J 3 bases, leaving 4 bases between the germline ends. CDR1 and CDR2 from the germline V gene are SNHLY and FYNNEI. The CDR3 has 11 amino acids. CDR3 residues: CASSSYYGYTF. In DNA form, the CDR3 reads TGTGCCAGCAGTAGCTACTATGGCTACACCTTC.

This sequence joins TRBV7-8 and TRBJ2-7; D not certain. Germline V gene lookup returns CDR1 SGHVS and CDR2 FQNEAQ. The CDR3 is 13 residues long. The V gene lost 5 bases and the J gene lost 0 bases, with 8 bases spanning the gap. The CDR3: CASSTSSSYEQYF. The CDR3 coding sequence is TGTGCCAGCAGCACCTCGAGCTCCTACGAGCAGTACTTC.

The J gene is TRBJ1-4, the V gene TRBV27; D is perhaps TRBD1 (5 bases). The CDR3 extends over 14 amino acids. Per the germline V gene, CDR1 is MNHEY and CDR2 is SMNVEV (reference sequence). Trimming left V 6 bases short and J 8 bases short, with 16 bases between. CDR3 amino acids: CASRPGTSVEKLFF. The DNA for the CDR3 is TGTGCCAGCAGGCCCGGGACTTCGGTCGAAAAACTGTTTTTT.

The chain employs TRBV9 and TRBJ2-1, with TRBD2 matching over 8 bases. The germline gives CDR1 SGDLS, CDR2 YYNGEE. The CDR3 totals 16 residues. Germline trimming cut 4 bases from V and 0 bases from J; bases unmatched to any gene: 6. For the CDR3, the DNA is TGTGCCAGCAGCTTAGCGGGGCCAAGCTCCTACAATGAGCAGTTCTTC. Protein: CASSLAGPSSYNEQFF.

J is TRBJ1-3 and V is TRBV5-6; no definite D call. Germline V gene lookup returns CDR1 SGHDT and CDR2 YYEEEE. The CDR3 length is 12 residues. V dropped 3 bases and J dropped 14 bases, with 15 bases sitting between them. CDR3 residues: CASSSLRASLYF. The DNA for the CDR3 is TGTGCCAGCAGCTCCCTACGAGCCAGTTTATATTTT.

Concerning this clone: A junction boundary mismatches the germline segment, possibly from a read error. This sequence joins TRBV5-1 and TRBJ1-1; D is uncertain. CDR1 and CDR2 (germline): SGHRS, YFSETQ. There are 17 residues in the CDR3. The CDR3 spells CASSPQALTLPNAEAFF. The CDR3 bases are TGCGCCAGCAGCCCGCAGGCGTTGACCCTACCGAACGCTGAAGCTTTCTTT.

The chain is built from TRBV7-2 and TRBJ2-2, with 11 bases identical to TRBD2. This CDR3 has 14 residues. V shed 3 bases and J 6 bases; nucleotides not matched to a gene: 0. CDR1 and CDR2 from the germline V gene are SGHTA and FQGNSA. CDR3 amino acids: CASSFSGGAGELFF. CDR3 DNA: TGTGCCAGCAGCTTTAGCGGGGGGGCCGGGGAGCTGTTTTTT. The whole variable domain, remainder taken from reference TRBV7-2 and TRBJ2-2, is GAGVSQSPSNKVTEKGKDVELRCDPISGHTALYWYRQSLGQGLEFLIYFQGNSAPDKSGLPSDRFSAERTGGSVSTLTIQRTQQEDSAVYLCASSFSGGAGELFFGEGSRLTVL.

The chain is built from TRBV18 and TRBJ2-5; D is uncertain. V lost 3 bases and J lost 7, with 9 bases in between. The CDR3 sequence is 12 residues long. Germline assignment: CDR1 KGHSH and CDR2 LQKENI. DNA for the CDR3: TGTGCCAGCTCACCCCCGACGGGGACCCAGTACTTC. This translates into CASSPPTGTQYF.

The chain joins TRBV2 to TRBJ1-3; weak D call: TRBD1 (5 bases). Per the germline V gene, CDR1 is SNHLY and CDR2 is FYNNEI. This CDR3 is built from 14 residues. The V and J ends lost 2 bases and 8 bases respectively, with 13 bases between them. CDR3 nucleotides: TGTGCCAGCAGTGAATTGCGGGGGAGGGACACCATATATTTT. Encoded protein: CASSELRGRDTIYF.

The chain couples TRBV5-4 to TRBJ2-5, with no clear D. Per germline, CDR1 SGHNT and CDR2 YYREEE (reference sequence). V lost 4 bases, J lost 7 bases, and 20 bases lay in between. This CDR3 spans 15 amino acids. The CDR3 coding sequence is TGTGCCAGCAGCCCACGCGTTGGGCCCGAAGGGACCCAGTACTTC. Residues: CASSPRVGPEGTQYF.

The genes are TRBV20-1 and TRBJ2-7; a weak D match, TRBD1 (6 bases). CDR1 DFQATT and CDR2 SNEGSKA come from the germline V gene (reference sequence). The CDR3 contains 11 residues. V was clipped by 5 bases and J by 7 bases, with 12 bases between them. The DNA for the CDR3 is TGCAGTGCTCTTGTTCAGGGGGAGCAGTACTTC. As protein: CSALVQGEQYF.

V is TRBV9 and J is TRBJ2-3; the D gene is possibly TRBD2 (7 bases). This CDR3 comprises 16 residues. V gave up 0 bases and J gave up 0 bases, with 11 bases separating them. Germline assignment: CDR1 SGDLS and CDR2 YYNGEE. CDR3 nucleotides: TGTGCCAGCAGCGTAGGGGGGGGACATAGCACAGATACGCAGTATTTT. This sequence encodes CASSVGGGHSTDTQYF. The full variable domain, completed using reference TRBV9 and TRBJ2-3, is DSGVTQTPKHLITATGQRVTLRCSPRSGDLSVYWYQQSLDQGLQFLIQYYNGEERAKGNILERFSAQQFPDLHSELNLSSLELGDSALYFCASSVGGGHSTDTQYFGPGTRLTVL.

V usage is TRBV25-1 and J usage is TRBJ1-3; D is unclear. Trimming cost V 4 bases and J 2 bases, with 9 bases left between them. The CDR3 is 14 amino acids. CDR1 and CDR2 (germline): MGHDK, SYGVNS. CDR3 sequence reads: CASSGSAAGNTIYF. The CDR3 DNA reads TGTGCCAGCAGTGGTAGCGCGGCTGGAAACACCATATATTTT.

This chain joins TRBV6-5 and TRBJ2-7; 7 positions agree with TRBD1. CDR1 and CDR2 (germline): MNHEY, SVGAGI. This CDR3 has 13 residues. V trimming: 6 bases; J trimming: 2 bases; junction bases outside the gene matches: 4. The CDR3 region has the DNA TGTGCCAGCAGCCCCGGGACAGCCTACGAGCAGTACTTC. Protein product: CASSPGTAYEQYF.

This sequence joins TRBV11-1 and TRBJ2-7; 8 nucleotides agree with TRBD1. The CDR3 runs to 14 residues. Trimming cost V 1 base and J 6 bases; bases outside gene matches: 5. Germline assignment: CDR1 SGHAT and CDR2 FQDESV (reference sequence). The CDR3 nucleotides read TGTGCCAGCAGCTTAGTACAGGGGGTGTCCGAGCAGTACTTC. This translates into CASSLVQGVSEQYF. Full variable domain (remainder filled in from reference TRBV11-1 and TRBJ2-7): EAEVAQSPRYKITEKSQAVAFWCDPISGHATLYWYRQILGQGPELLVQFQDESVVDDSQLPKDRFSAERLKGVDSTLKIQPAELGDSAMYLCASSLVQGVSEQYFGPGTRLTVT.

This chain joins TRBV15 and TRBJ1-5, with D unclear. The V end was cut by 0 bases, the J end by 3 bases, with 9 bases between. The V gene's germline CDR1 is LNHNV and CDR2 YYDKDF (reference sequence). This CDR3 has 15 residues. The CDR3 loop is CATSRDPGYNQPQHF. The CDR3 region has the DNA TGTGCCACCAGCAGAGATCCCGGGTACAATCAGCCCCAGCATTTT.

The genes are TRBV28 and TRBJ1-6; TRBD1 matches at 8 bases. Germline CDR1 MDHEN, CDR2 SYDVKM. The ends lost 3 bases at V and 6 bases at J; junction bases unmatched: 7. This CDR3 has 16 residues. The CDR3 coding sequence is TGTGCCAGCAGTTTCGGGCAGGGGGCGCGTAATTCACCCCTCCACTTT. It is translated as CASSFGQGARNSPLHF.

The chain recombines TRBV4-2 with TRBJ1-1; a weak D match, TRBD1 (5 bases). V lost 3 bases to trimming and J lost 1 base, with 6 bases between them. The CDR3 covers 13 residues. Germline lookup yields CDR1 LGHNA and CDR2 YNFKEQ. This CDR3 reads CASSHDRNTEAFF. The DNA of the CDR3 is TGTGCCAGCAGCCATGACAGGAACACTGAAGCTTTCTTT.

V usage is TRBV9 and J usage is TRBJ2-4; 9 nucleotides agree with TRBD2. The CDR3 loop spans 15 amino acids. Germline V gene lookup returns CDR1 SGDLS and CDR2 YYNGEE. The V and J ends lost 0 bases and 8 bases, in that order; junction bases with no gene match: 6. CDR3 DNA sequence: TGTGCCAGCAGCGTAGTGGGGACTAGCTGTTACATTCAGTACTTC. Protein sequence: CASSVVGTSCYIQYF.

This chain joins TRBV9 and TRBJ2-1, with TRBD2 matching over 10 bases. This CDR3 region has 15 residues. V dropped 4 bases and J dropped 7; count of bases not matched to a gene: 8. The V gene's germline CDR1 is SGDLS and CDR2 YYNGEE. The CDR3 loop reads CASSPLAGASNEQFF. In nucleotides, the CDR3 is TGTGCCAGCAGCCCTCTAGCGGGGGCATCGAATGAGCAGTTCTTC. Filled out from reference TRBV9 and TRBJ2-1, the complete variable domain reads DSGVTQTPKHLITATGQRVTLRCSPRSGDLSVYWYQQSLDQGLQFLIQYYNGEERAKGNILERFSAQQFPDLHSELNLSSLELGDSALYFCASSPLAGASNEQFFGPGTRLTVL.